The 10 T cell receptor beta chains below come from one sample, sequenced in a study of cytomegalovirus exposure and HLA in healthy donors. Primers: 60 Vbeta forward and 13 Jbeta reverse. TCRdb's copy holds only in-frame clones and misses some; the assay was immunoSEQ multiplex PCR. The sample holds about 140,000 clones, 70% to 80% seen once. The sequenced sample consisted of PBMCs. These receptors were obtained from a young woman in good health and CMV-seropositive.

This clone occurred a few times. V usage is TRBV6-1 and J usage is TRBJ1-1, with TRBD1 identical over 11 bases. Germline V gives CDR1 MNHNS, CDR2 SASEGT. CDR3 length equals 13 residues. Germline trimming cut 5 bases from V and 8 bases from J; bases unmatched to any gene: 4. The CDR3 coding sequence is TGTGCCAGCAGTTGGGACAGGGGGAGGGAAGCTTTCTTT. Protein product: CASSWDRGREAFF.

The rearrangement joins TRBV7-9 to TRBJ2-5; no clear D. V dropped 8 bases and J dropped 6 bases, with 19 bases sitting between them. The CDR3 loop spans 14 amino acids. The V gene's germline CDR1 is SEHNR and CDR2 FQNEAQ (reference sequence). The CDR3 DNA reads as TGTGCCAGCGCTGACTCCTTCGTAGTGCAGACCCAGTACTTC. Its translation is CASADSFVVQTQYF.

CDR3 in DNA: TGTGCCAGCAGCCCCCGACAGATTATCACAGATACGCAGTATTTT. Amino acid sequence: CASSPRQIITDTQYF. The rearrangement links TRBV9 to TRBJ2-3, with TRBD1 as a possible D gene (5 bases). CDR3 length: 15 amino acids. Per the germline V gene, CDR1 is SGDLS and CDR2 is YYNGEE. V lost 4 bases, J lost 2 bases, and 14 bases lay in between.

The J gene is TRBJ1-4, the V gene TRBV6-5; TRBD1 might be the D (6 bases). From germline, CDR1 is MNHEY and CDR2 SVGAGI. V lost 6 bases to trimming and J lost 3 bases, with 11 bases between them. This CDR3 is built from 14 residues. The CDR3 spells CASSRSGANEKLFF. The CDR3 DNA is TGTGCCAGCAGCAGATCAGGGGCTAATGAAAAACTGTTTTTT.

Concerning this clone: One end of the junction is discordant with germline, which a read error may explain. This rearrangement joins TRBV19 to TRBJ1-4; a possible D gene is TRBD1 (6 bases). This CDR3 is built from 15 residues. Germline V lookup: CDR1 LNHDA, CDR2 SQIVND (reference sequence). CDR3 amino acids: CASSISLGQQGTGNF. DNA of the CDR3: TGTGCCAGTAGTATCTCGCTCGGCCAACAGGGAACCGGCAACTTT.

The chain couples TRBV7-9 to TRBJ2-4; 9 bases map to TRBD2. This CDR3 is built from 12 residues. Germline V gene sequence: CDR1 SEHNR, CDR2 FQNEAQ (reference sequence). The CDR3 nucleotides are TGTTCCTCCAGCGGGGGGCCTAACATTCAGTACTTC. It is translated as CSSSGGPNIQYF.

This clone was detected once. J is TRBJ1-1 and V is TRBV19; D may be TRBD1 (5 bases). The V end was cut by 7 bases, the J end by 2 bases, with 23 bases between. The CDR3 length is 17 residues. In germline, CDR1 is LNHDA, CDR2 SQIVND (reference sequence). CDR3: CASTTNGGGIFNTEAFF. The CDR3 region has the DNA TGTGCCAGTACTACAAATGGGGGGGGGATTTTTAACACTGAAGCTTTCTTT.

The chain recombines TRBV28 with TRBJ1-2; tentative D call: TRBD1 (5 bases). The V gene's germline CDR1 is MDHEN and CDR2 SYDVKM. V was clipped by 3 bases and J by 0 bases, with 11 bases between them. The CDR3 covers 15 residues. The CDR3 here is CASSFPGGANYGYTF. The CDR3 DNA reads as TGTGCCAGCAGTTTTCCCGGGGGAGCTAACTATGGCTACACCTTC.

About this clone itself: At the DNA level, this CDR3 is encoded by other sequences in the same sample as well. The V and J genes are TRBV7-2 and TRBJ2-3; tentative D call: TRBD2 (5 bases). Per the germline V gene, CDR1 is SGHTA and CDR2 is FQGNSA. V was cut by 5 bases and J by 1 base, with 10 bases left in between. The CDR3 sequence is 14 residues long. Written as DNA, the CDR3 is TGTGCCAGCAGCCCGGGGTTGGGCACAGATACGCAGTATTTT. This codes for CASSPGLGTDTQYF.

CDR3 amino acids: CASSEHSGVNEQFF. CDR3 coding DNA: TGTGCCAGCAGCGAACACTCAGGGGTCAATGAGCAGTTCTTC. The V gene is TRBV9, the J gene TRBJ2-1; D is perhaps TRBD1 (6 bases). CDR3 length: 14 amino acids. The V end was cut by 3 bases, the J end by 6 bases, with 13 bases between. Germline V gene data show CDR1 as SGDLS and CDR2 as YYNGEE.